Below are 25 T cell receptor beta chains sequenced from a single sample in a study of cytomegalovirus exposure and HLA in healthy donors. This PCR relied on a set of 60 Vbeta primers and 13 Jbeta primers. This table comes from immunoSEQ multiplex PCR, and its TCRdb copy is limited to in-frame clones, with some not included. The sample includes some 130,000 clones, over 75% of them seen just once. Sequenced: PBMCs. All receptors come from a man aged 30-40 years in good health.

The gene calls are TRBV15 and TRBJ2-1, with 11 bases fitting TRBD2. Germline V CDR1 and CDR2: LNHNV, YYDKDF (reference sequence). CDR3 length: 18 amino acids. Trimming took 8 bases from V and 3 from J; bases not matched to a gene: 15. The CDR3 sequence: CATQAWSSGRGSYNEQFF. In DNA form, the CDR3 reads TGTGCCACCCAGGCGTGGAGTAGCGGGAGGGGTAGCTACAATGAGCAGTTCTTC.

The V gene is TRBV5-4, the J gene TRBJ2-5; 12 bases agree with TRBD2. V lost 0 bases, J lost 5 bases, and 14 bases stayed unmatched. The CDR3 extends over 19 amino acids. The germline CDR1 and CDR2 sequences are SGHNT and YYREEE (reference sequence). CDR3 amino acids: CASSLVVLAGGPGGETQYF. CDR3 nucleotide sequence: TGTGCCAGCAGCTTGGTGGTCCTAGCGGGAGGGCCTGGGGGTGAGACCCAGTACTTC. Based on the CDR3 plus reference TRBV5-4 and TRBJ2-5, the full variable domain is ETGVTQSPTHLIKTRGQQVTLRCSSQSGHNTVSWYQQALGQGPQFIFQYYREEENGRGNFPPRFSGLQFPNYSSELNVNALELDDSALYLCASSLVVLAGGPGGETQYFGPGTRLLVL.

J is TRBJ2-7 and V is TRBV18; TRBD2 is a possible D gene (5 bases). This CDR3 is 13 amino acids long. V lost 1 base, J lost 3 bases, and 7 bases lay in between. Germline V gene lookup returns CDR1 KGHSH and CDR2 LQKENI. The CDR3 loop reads CASSPRTSYEQYF. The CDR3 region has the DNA TGTGCCAGCTCACCACGCACTAGCTACGAGCAGTACTTC.

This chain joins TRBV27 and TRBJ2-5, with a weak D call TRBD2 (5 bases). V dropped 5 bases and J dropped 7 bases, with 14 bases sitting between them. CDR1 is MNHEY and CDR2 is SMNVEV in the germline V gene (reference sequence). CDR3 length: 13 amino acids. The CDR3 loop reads CASSPGSPRTQYF. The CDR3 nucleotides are TGTGCCAGCAGTCCGGGATCGCCGAGGACCCAGTACTTC.

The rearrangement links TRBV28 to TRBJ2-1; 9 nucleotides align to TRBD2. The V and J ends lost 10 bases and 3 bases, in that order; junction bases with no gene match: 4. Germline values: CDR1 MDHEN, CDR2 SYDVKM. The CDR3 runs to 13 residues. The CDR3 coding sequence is TGTGCCATATTTAGCGGGAGCTACAATGAGCAGTTCTTC. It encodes CAIFSGSYNEQFF.

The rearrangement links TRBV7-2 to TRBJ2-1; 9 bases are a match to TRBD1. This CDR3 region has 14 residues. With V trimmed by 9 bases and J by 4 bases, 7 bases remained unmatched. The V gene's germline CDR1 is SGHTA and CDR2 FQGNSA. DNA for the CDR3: TGTGCCAGTAAACACAGGGGGCCATACAATGAGCAGTTCTTC. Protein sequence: CASKHRGPYNEQFF.

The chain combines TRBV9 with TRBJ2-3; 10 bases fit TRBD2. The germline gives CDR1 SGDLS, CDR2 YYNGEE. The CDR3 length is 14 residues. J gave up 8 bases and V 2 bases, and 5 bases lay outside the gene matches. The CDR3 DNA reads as TGTGCCAGCAGCGTGAGGACTAGCGGAGGTACGCAGTATTTT. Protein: CASSVRTSGGTQYF.

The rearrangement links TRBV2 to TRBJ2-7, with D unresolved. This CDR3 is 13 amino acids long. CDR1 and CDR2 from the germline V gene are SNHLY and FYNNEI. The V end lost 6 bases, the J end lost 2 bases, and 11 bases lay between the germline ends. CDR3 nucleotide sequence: TGTGCCAGCAGGATGACTGGAACCTACGAGCAGTACTTC. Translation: CASRMTGTYEQYF.

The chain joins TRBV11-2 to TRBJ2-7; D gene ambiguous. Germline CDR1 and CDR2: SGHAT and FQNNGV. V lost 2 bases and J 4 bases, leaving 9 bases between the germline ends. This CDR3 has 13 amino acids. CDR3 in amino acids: CASSLSTGYEQYF. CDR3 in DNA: TGTGCCAGCAGCTTATCGACCGGGTACGAGCAGTACTTC.

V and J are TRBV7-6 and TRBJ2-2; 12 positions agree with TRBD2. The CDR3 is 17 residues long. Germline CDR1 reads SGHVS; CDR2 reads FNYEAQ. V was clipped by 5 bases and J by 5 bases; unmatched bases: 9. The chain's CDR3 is CASSPFLAGGRTGELFF. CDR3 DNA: TGTGCCAGCAGCCCCTTCCTAGCGGGAGGGCGGACCGGGGAGCTGTTTTTT.

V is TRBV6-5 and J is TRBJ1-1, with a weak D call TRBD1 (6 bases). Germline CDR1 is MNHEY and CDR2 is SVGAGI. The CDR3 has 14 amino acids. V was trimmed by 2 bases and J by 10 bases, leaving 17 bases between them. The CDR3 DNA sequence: TGTGCCAGCAGTTACGGGGGCCCTACCTTTAGAGCTTTCTTT. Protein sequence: CASSYGGPTFRAFF.

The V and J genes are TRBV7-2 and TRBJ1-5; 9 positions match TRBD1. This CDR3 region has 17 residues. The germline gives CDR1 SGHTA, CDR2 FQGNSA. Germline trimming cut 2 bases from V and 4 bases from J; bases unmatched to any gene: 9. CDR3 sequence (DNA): TGTGCCAGCAGCTTAACTCCGGGACAGGGTAAGAATCAGCCCCAGCATTTT. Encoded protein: CASSLTPGQGKNQPQHF.

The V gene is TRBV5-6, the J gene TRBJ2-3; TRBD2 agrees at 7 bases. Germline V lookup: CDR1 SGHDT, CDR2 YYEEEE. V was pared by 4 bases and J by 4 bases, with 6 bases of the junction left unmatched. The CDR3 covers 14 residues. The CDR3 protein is CASSLGRGADTQYF. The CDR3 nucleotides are TGTGCCAGCAGCCTGGGCCGGGGGGCAGATACGCAGTATTTT.

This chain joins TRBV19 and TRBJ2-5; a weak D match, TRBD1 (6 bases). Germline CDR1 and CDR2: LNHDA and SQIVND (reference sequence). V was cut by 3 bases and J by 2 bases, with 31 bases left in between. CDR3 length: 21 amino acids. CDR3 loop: CASSMNPRWDTPTLLQETQYF. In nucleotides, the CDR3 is TGTGCCAGTAGTATGAATCCCAGGTGGGACACCCCGACCCTCTTACAAGAGACCCAGTACTTC.

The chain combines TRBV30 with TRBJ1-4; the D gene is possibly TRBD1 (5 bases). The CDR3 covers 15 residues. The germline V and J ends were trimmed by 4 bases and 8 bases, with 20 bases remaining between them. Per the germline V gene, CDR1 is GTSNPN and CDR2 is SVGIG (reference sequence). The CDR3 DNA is TGTGCCTGGACCCTTACCGGGATCGGGGGGGAAAAACTGTTTTTT. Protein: CAWTLTGIGGEKLFF.

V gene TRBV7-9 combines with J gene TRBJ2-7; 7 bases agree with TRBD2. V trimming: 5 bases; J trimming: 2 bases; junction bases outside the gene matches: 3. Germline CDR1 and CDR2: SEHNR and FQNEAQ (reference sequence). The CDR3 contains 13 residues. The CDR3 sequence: CASSPSGTYEQYF. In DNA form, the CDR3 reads TGTGCCAGCAGCCCCAGCGGGACCTACGAGCAGTACTTC. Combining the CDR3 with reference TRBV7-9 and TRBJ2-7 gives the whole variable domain DTGVSQNPRHKITKRGQNVTFRCDPISEHNRLYWYRQTLGQGPEFLTYFQNEAQLEKSRLLSDRFSAERPKGSFSTLEIQRTEQGDSAMYLCASSPSGTYEQYFGPGTRLTVT.

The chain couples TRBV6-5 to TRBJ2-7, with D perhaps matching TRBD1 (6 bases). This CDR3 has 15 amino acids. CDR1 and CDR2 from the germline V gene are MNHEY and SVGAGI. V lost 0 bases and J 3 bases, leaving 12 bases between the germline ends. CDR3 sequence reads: CASSYSSGHDYEQYF. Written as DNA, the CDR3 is TGTGCCAGCAGTTACTCATCGGGACACGACTACGAGCAGTACTTC.

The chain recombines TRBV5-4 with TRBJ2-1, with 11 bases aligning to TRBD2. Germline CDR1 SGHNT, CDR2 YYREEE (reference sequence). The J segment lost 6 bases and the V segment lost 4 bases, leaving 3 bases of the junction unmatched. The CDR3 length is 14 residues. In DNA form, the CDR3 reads TGTGCCAGCAGCCGGACTAGCGGGCTCAATGAGCAGTTCTTC. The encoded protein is CASSRTSGLNEQFF.

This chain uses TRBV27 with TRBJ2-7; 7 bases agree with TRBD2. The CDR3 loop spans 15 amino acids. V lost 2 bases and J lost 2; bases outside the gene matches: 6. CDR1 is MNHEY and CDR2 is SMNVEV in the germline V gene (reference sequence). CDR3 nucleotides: TGTGCCAGCAGTTTAGGCGGCGGGGGAGCCTACGAGCAGTACTTC. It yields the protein CASSLGGGGAYEQYF.

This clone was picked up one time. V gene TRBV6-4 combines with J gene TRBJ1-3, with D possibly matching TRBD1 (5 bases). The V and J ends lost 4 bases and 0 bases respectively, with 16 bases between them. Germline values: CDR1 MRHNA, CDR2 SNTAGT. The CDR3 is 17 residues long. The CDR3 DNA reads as TGTGCCAGCAGTGCCGACAGTTCCTTCCCCTCTGGAAACACCATATATTTT. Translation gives CASSADSSFPSGNTIYF.

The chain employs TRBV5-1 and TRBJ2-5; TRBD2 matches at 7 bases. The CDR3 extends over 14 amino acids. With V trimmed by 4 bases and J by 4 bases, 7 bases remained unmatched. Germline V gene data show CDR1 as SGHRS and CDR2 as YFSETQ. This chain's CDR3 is CASSPQGGRETQYF. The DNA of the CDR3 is TGCGCCAGCAGCCCCCAGGGAGGGCGAGAGACCCAGTACTTC.

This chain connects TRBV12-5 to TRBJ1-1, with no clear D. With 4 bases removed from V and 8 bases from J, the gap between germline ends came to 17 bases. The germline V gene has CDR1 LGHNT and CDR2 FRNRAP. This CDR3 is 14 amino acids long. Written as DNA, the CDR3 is TGTGCTAGTGGTTCCCGTACCCCCCTCGCGGAAGCTTTCTTT. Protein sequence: CASGSRTPLAEAFF.

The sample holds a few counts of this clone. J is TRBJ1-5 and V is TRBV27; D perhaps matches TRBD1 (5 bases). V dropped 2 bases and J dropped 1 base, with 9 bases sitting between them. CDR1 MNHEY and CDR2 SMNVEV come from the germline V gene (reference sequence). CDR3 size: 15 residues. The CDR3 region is CASSLRGTSNQPQHF. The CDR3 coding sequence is TGTGCCAGCAGTTTACGCGGGACGAGCAATCAGCCCCAGCATTTT.

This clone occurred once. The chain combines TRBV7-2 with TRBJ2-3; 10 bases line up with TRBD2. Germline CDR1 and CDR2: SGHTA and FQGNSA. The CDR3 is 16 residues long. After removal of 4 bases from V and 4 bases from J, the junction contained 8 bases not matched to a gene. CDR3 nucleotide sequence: TGTGCCAGCAGCTCGGCGCCGGGACTAGCGTCAGATACGCAGTATTTT. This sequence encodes CASSSAPGLASDTQYF.

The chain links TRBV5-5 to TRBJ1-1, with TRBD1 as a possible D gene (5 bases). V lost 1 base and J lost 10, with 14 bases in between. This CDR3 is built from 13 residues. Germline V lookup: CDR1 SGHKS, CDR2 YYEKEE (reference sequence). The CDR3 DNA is TGTGCCAGCAGCTTGTATGGGGCGGAGGGAGCTTTCTTT. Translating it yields CASSLYGAEGAFF.